The present T cell receptor (beta chain) was sequenced within a study of cytomegalovirus exposure and HLA in healthy donors. Findings and limits, study-wide: Reports showed the classifier diagnosing cytomegalovirus status with high specificity and sensitivity. Within an earlier analysis, most TCR beta V segments proved productive either about 90% or about 30% of the time. As a later analysis showed, several of the most significant clusters appeared to be linked to common viral pathogens. Among the sequence variants, a highly shared cluster was likely an artifact of sequencing.

Amplification used 60 Vbeta primers and 13 Jbeta primers. TCRdb keeps only in-frame clones here, not all; method: immunoSEQ multiplex PCR. The sample records 100,000 to 150,000 clones, about three quarters being singletons. V shed 6 bases and J 4 bases; nucleotides not matched to a gene: 10. Per the germline V gene, CDR1 is MNHNY and CDR2 is SVGAGI (reference sequence). This CDR3 is 16 amino acids long. For this clone: Antigen specificity is unknown.

The sample was PBMCs. This rearrangement joins TRBV6-6 to TRBJ1-5; the match to TRBD1 covers 9 bases. This TCR was sampled from a man aged 30 to 45 in good health and CMV-seronegative. The DNA for the CDR3 is TGTGCCAGCAGCAAACGGTACGGACAGGGGAATCAGCCCCAGCATTTT. This codes for CASSKRYGQGNQPQHF.